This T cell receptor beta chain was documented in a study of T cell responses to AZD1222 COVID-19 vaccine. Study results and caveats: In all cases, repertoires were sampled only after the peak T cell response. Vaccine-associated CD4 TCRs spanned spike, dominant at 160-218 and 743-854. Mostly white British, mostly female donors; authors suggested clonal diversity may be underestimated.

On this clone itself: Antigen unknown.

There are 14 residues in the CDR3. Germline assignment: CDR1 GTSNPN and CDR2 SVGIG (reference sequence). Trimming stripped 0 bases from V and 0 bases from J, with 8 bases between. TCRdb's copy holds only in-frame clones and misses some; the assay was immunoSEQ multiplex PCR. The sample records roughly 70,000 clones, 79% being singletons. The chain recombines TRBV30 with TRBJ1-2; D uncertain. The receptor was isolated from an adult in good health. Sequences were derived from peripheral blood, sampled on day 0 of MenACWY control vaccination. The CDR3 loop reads CAWSVGPTNYGYTF. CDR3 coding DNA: TGTGCCTGGAGTGTGGGTCCTACTAACTATGGCTACACCTTC.